Following are 20 T cell receptor beta chains from one sample sequenced in a study of regulatory dendritic cells for organ transplantation. The protocol was immunoSEQ multiplex PCR, while the TCRdb copy is restricted to in-frame clones and leaves out a portion. The sample consists of some 29,000 clones, roughly 85% of them appearing once. The sequenced sample was memory CD4+ T cells from blood. The subset here: CD45RO+ memory T cells. The origin of the receptors is a human donor in good health.

The CDR3 DNA is TGCAGCGCTCTCCGAGGACAGGTGAGAAACACTGAAGCTTTCTTT. This translates into CSALRGQVRNTEAFF. J is TRBJ1-1 and V is TRBV29-1, with TRBD1 identical over 7 bases. Germline-derived CDR1 and CDR2 are SQVTM and ANQGSEA. This CDR3 has 15 residues. V lost 7 bases to trimming and J lost 2 bases; unmatched junction nucleotides: 13.

This clone was detected once. This chain links TRBV7-9 with TRBJ1-1; 9 bases map to TRBD1. The V and J ends lost 4 bases and 0 bases, in that order; junction bases with no gene match: 9. Per germline, CDR1 SEHNR and CDR2 FQNEAQ (reference sequence). The CDR3 is 17 residues long. The CDR3: CASSSPGQGVLNTEAFF. In nucleotides, the CDR3 is TGTGCCAGCAGCTCTCCGGGACAGGGTGTTTTGAACACTGAAGCTTTCTTT.

The V call is TRBV6-1, the J call TRBJ2-3; 11 bases fit TRBD1. Germline trimming cut 7 bases from V and 3 bases from J; bases unmatched to any gene: 6. CDR3 length: 15 residues. Germline V gene data show CDR1 as MNHNS and CDR2 as SASEGT. The CDR3 spells CASTKDRGQTDTQYF. CDR3 nucleotides: TGTGCCAGCACTAAGGACAGGGGGCAAACAGATACGCAGTATTTT.

This clone was observed once. The chain is built from TRBV18 and TRBJ1-5; D is perhaps TRBD1 (6 bases). Looked up from germline, CDR1 is KGHSH and CDR2 is LQKENI. Trimming left V 6 bases short and J 2 bases short, with 14 bases between. The CDR3 contains 15 residues. The CDR3 loop is CASSPSGVRNQPQHF. CDR3 nucleotide sequence: TGTGCCAGCTCCCCATCAGGGGTTCGCAATCAGCCCCAGCATTTT.

The rearrangement joins TRBV30 to TRBJ2-7; D call uncertain. The CDR3 runs to 11 residues. Germline V gene sequence: CDR1 GTSNPN, CDR2 SVGIG (reference sequence). Deletions cut 7 bases from V and 4 bases from J, with 11 bases between. CDR3 loop: CASIDGYEQYF. The CDR3 nucleotides are TGTGCCTCGATAGACGGTTACGAGCAGTACTTC.

The chain carries TRBV6-1 and TRBJ2-3; 9 bases map to TRBD2. CDR3 size: 14 residues. The ends lost 11 bases at V and 2 bases at J; junction bases unmatched: 8. Germline CDR1 MNHNS, CDR2 SASEGT. CDR3 residues: CAARGGFFTDTQYF. The CDR3 region has the DNA TGTGCCGCGCGGGGGGGTTTTTTCACAGATACGCAGTATTTT.

The rearrangement links TRBV18 to TRBJ2-2; perhaps TRBD2 as D (5 bases). Germline-derived CDR1 and CDR2 are KGHSH and LQKENI. The germline V and J ends were trimmed by 3 bases and 1 base, with 12 bases remaining between them. The CDR3 covers 16 residues. Written as DNA, the CDR3 is TGTGCCAGCTCACCTAATCTAGGGAGGAACACCGGGGAGCTGTTTTTT. Translated: CASSPNLGRNTGELFF. The entire variable domain, with the rest obtained from reference TRBV18 and TRBJ2-2, is as follows: NAGVMQNPRHLVRRRGQEARLRCSPMKGHSHVYWYRQLPEEGLKFMVYLQKENIIDESGMPKERFSAEFPKEGPSILRIQQVVRGDSAAYFCASSPNLGRNTGELFFGEGSRLTVL.

The table lists this clone with a few counts. This chain uses TRBV27 with TRBJ1-2; D is unclear. Germline V gene data show CDR1 as MNHEY and CDR2 as SMNVEV (reference sequence). This CDR3 region has 14 residues. Trimming left V 5 bases short and J 2 bases short, with 12 bases between. CDR3 region: CASSPAGRNYGYTF. The CDR3 coding sequence is TGTGCCAGCAGTCCGGCGGGGAGGAACTATGGCTACACCTTC.

The chain employs TRBV7-8 and TRBJ2-3, with D maybe TRBD2 (5 bases). V gave up 5 bases and J gave up 1 base, with 19 bases separating them. The germline V gene has CDR1 SGHVS and CDR2 FQNEAQ. The CDR3 covers 17 residues. CDR3 sequence (DNA): TGTGCCAGCAGCCGTATGAACATTGTGCGGGGCACAGATACGCAGTATTTT. Translated: CASSRMNIVRGTDTQYF.

The rearrangement uses TRBV4-1 and TRBJ2-3; 7 bases are a match to TRBD2. In germline, CDR1 is MGHRA, CDR2 YSYEKL. J gave up 1 base and V 0 bases, and 7 bases lay outside the gene matches. The CDR3 length is 17 residues. The CDR3 loop reads CASSQDFALAGTDTQYF. CDR3 nucleotide sequence: TGCGCCAGCAGCCAAGATTTCGCGCTAGCGGGCACAGATACGCAGTATTTT.

J is TRBJ2-5 and V is TRBV5-4; 12 bases are shared with TRBD2. J lost 1 base, V lost 2 bases, and 3 bases had no gene match. Germline CDR1 is SGHNT and CDR2 is YYREEE (reference sequence). This CDR3 comprises 16 residues. The chain's CDR3 is CASSLPTSGGQETQYF. As DNA, the CDR3 is TGTGCCAGCAGCTTACCGACTAGCGGGGGCCAAGAGACCCAGTACTTC.

The chain has TRBV28 and TRBJ1-6; D might be TRBD1 (5 bases). This CDR3 contains 16 residues. Trimming pared 6 bases from V and 0 bases from J, leaving 12 bases between. The V gene's germline CDR1 is MDHEN and CDR2 SYDVKM. The CDR3 loop is CASRNPGGSYNSPLHF. CDR3 in DNA: TGTGCCAGCAGAAACCCGGGGGGCTCCTATAATTCACCCCTCCACTTT.

This clone appeared once. This chain uses TRBV6-1 with TRBJ2-3, with D unresolved. V shed 6 bases and J shed 4 bases, with 11 bases lying between them. Germline assignment: CDR1 MNHNS and CDR2 SASEGT. The CDR3 loop spans 13 amino acids. DNA of the CDR3: TGTGCCAGCAGCGAACAAAGGGCAGATACGCAGTATTTT. This gives the protein CASSEQRADTQYF.

The CDR3 here is CASSPLASGGANTGELFF. CDR3 DNA: TGTGCCAGCTCACCACTGGCTAGCGGGGGAGCGAACACCGGGGAGCTGTTTTTT. This chain joins TRBV18 and TRBJ2-2; 10 bases align to TRBD2. The CDR3 loop spans 18 amino acids. Losses at the gene ends were 1 base for V and 0 bases for J; bases not matched to a gene: 5. The germline CDR1 and CDR2 sequences are KGHSH and LQKENI.

The V gene is TRBV7-6, the J gene TRBJ2-2, with D uncertain. The CDR3 spans 14 residues. The V gene lost 5 bases and the J gene lost 2 bases, with 9 bases spanning the gap. Per germline, CDR1 SGHVS and CDR2 FNYEAQ. CDR3 loop: CASSTTVNTGELFF. The CDR3 nucleotides are TGTGCCAGCAGCACTACTGTTAACACCGGGGAGCTGTTTTTT.

The chain couples TRBV7-8 to TRBJ1-1; the D is unclear. Germline V gene lookup returns CDR1 SGHVS and CDR2 FQNEAQ. Trimming cost V 1 base and J 5 bases, with 8 bases left between them. The CDR3 has 13 amino acids. Here the CDR3 reads CASSLDPETEAFF. The DNA for the CDR3 is TGTGCCAGCAGCTTAGACCCCGAAACTGAAGCTTTCTTT.

This clone came up a few times. This chain joins TRBV2 and TRBJ2-7, with D unclear. The V and J ends lost 4 bases and 10 bases respectively, with 8 bases between them. The CDR3 contains 10 residues. Germline V gene data show CDR1 as SNHLY and CDR2 as FYNNEI. The CDR3 DNA reads as TGTGCCAGCAGTGTTGTAAACCAGTACTTC. This translates into CASSVVNQYF.

J is TRBJ1-2 and V is TRBV2; D is unclear. The CDR3 length is 15 residues. The V and J ends lost 4 bases and 6 bases respectively, with 18 bases between them. CDR1 and CDR2 (germline): SNHLY, FYNNEI. CDR3 sequence reads: CASSATSNGNHGYTF. The CDR3 region has the DNA TGTGCCAGCAGTGCGACTTCGAATGGCAACCATGGCTACACCTTC.

This chain links TRBV28 with TRBJ1-5; 7 positions agree with TRBD1. The germline V gene has CDR1 MDHEN and CDR2 SYDVKM. After removal of 3 bases from V and 6 bases from J, the junction contained 11 bases not matched to a gene. The CDR3 runs to 16 residues. CDR3 sequence reads: CASSLWSQGGFQPQHF. The CDR3 DNA reads as TGTGCCAGCAGTTTGTGGTCCCAGGGGGGTTTTCAGCCCCAGCATTTT.

With regard to this clone: Relative to the germline gene, one junction end is altered; a read error may explain this. In DNA, the CDR3 is TGCGCCAGCAGCCAAGAGACTGGGACCTACGCGCAGTACTTC. Amino acid sequence: CASSQETGTYAQYF. This chain links TRBV4-1 with TRBJ2-7; either TRBD1 or TRBD2 may fit D (5 bases each). In germline, CDR1 is MGHRA, CDR2 YSYEKL. This CDR3 is 14 amino acids long.